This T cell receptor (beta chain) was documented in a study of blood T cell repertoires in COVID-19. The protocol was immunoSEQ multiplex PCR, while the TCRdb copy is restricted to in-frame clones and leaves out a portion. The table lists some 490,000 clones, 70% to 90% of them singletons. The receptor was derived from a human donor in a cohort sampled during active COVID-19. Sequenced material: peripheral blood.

As DNA, the CDR3 is TGTGCCAGCAGTTTCTACGGGACAAGCGGGGGAGAGACCCAGTACTTC. Its translation is CASSFYGTSGGETQYF. The chain has TRBV28 and TRBJ2-5; 8 nucleotides match TRBD2. CDR3 length: 16 amino acids. Germline CDR1 and CDR2: MDHEN and SYDVKM. The ends lost 3 bases at V and 4 bases at J; junction bases unmatched: 10.